These T cell receptor beta chains were read from a single sample in a study of blood T cells in healthy people across ages. TCRdb independently ran MiXCR on the 5' RACE reads; one entry per CDR3 protein. The table has some 1.1 million distinct CDR3 sequences, 30% to 40% seen once; the top ten hold about an eighth. Material: blood. The source is a man younger than 35 in good health. Both conserved end residues are part of each CDR3. A D gene is named only where the DNA matches it firmly. Where a row states a size, it is once, few, many or the class of an expanded clone; other rows omit it.

len: 16; abundance: once; d_gene: TRBD1; j_gene: TRBJ1-4; v_gene: TRBV3-1; CDR3aa: CASSQIPGQRNEKLFF; CDR3nt: TGTGCCAGCAGCCAAATCCCGGGACAGAGAAATGAAAAACTGTTTTTT
len: 15; abundance: .; d_gene: .; j_gene: TRBJ2-2; v_gene: TRBV25-1; CDR3aa: CASSDQGSTTGELFF; CDR3nt: TGTGCCAGCAGCGATCAGGGGAGCACCACCGGGGAGCTGTTTTTT
len: 14; abundance: .; d_gene: .; j_gene: TRBJ2-6; v_gene: TRBV12-3/TRBV12-4; CDR3aa: CASSGYYGANVLTF; CDR3nt: TGTGCCAGCAGTGGTTATTACGGGGCCAACGTCCTGACTTTC
len: 14; abundance: few; d_gene: .; j_gene: TRBJ1-5; v_gene: TRBV4-1; CDR3aa: CASSQVGGYQPQHF; CDR3nt: TGCGCCAGCAGCCAAGTAGGGGGGTATCAGCCCCAGCATTTT
len: 20; abundance: .; d_gene: TRBD2; j_gene: TRBJ2-1; v_gene: TRBV27; CDR3aa: CVSSLKRGLAGGPRYHEQFF; CDR3nt: TGTGTCAGCAGCCTGAAAAGGGGACTAGCGGGGGGGCCTAGGTACCATGAGCAGTTCTTC
len: 15; abundance: .; d_gene: TRBD1; j_gene: TRBJ1-1; v_gene: TRBV4-2; CDR3aa: CASSQDTGTEPEAFF; CDR3nt: TGTGCCAGCAGCCAGGACACCGGGACAGAGCCAGAAGCTTTCTTT
len: 18; abundance: .; d_gene: .; j_gene: TRBJ1-5; v_gene: TRBV6-5; CDR3aa: CASSYSRRGEWGNQPQHF; CDR3nt: TGTGCCAGCAGTTACTCGAGGAGGGGAGAGTGGGGCAATCAGCCCCAGCATTTT
len: 14; abundance: .; d_gene: .; j_gene: TRBJ1-1; v_gene: TRBV29-1; CDR3aa: CSVEGQQGTTEAFF; CDR3nt: TGCAGCGTTGAAGGACAACAGGGAACCACTGAAGCTTTCTTT
len: 16; abundance: few; d_gene: TRBD1; j_gene: TRBJ1-4; v_gene: TRBV4-1; CDR3aa: CASSQTPGQEFEKLFF; CDR3nt: TGCGCCAGCAGCCAAACTCCGGGACAGGAGTTTGAAAAACTGTTTTTT
len: 14; abundance: .; d_gene: .; j_gene: TRBJ2-7; v_gene: TRBV29-1; CDR3aa: CSATGQSLYNEQYF; CDR3nt: TGCAGCGCAACCGGACAGAGCCTTTACAATGAGCAGTACTTC
len: 17; abundance: few; d_gene: .; j_gene: TRBJ2-1; v_gene: TRBV5-1; CDR3aa: CASSLAPAISSYNEQFF; CDR3nt: TGCGCCAGCAGCTTGGCCCCGGCGATCAGCTCCTACAATGAGCAGTTCTTC
len: 15; abundance: few; d_gene: TRBD2; j_gene: TRBJ2-1; v_gene: TRBV6-2/TRBV6-3; CDR3aa: CASSWRDGGTNEQFF; CDR3nt: TGTGCCAGCAGTTGGAGGGACGGGGGGACTAATGAGCAGTTCTTC
len: 14; abundance: few; d_gene: .; j_gene: TRBJ1-2; v_gene: TRBV5-4; CDR3aa: CASSPRTEHYGYTF; CDR3nt: TGTGCCAGCAGCCCGAGGACAGAACATTATGGCTACACCTTC
len: 13; abundance: few; d_gene: .; j_gene: TRBJ1-2; v_gene: TRBV6-2/TRBV6-3; CDR3aa: CASSEGLTDGYTF; CDR3nt: TGTGCCAGCAGTGAGGGACTTACAGATGGCTACACCTTC
len: 12; abundance: .; d_gene: .; j_gene: TRBJ2-3; v_gene: TRBV20-1; CDR3aa: CSAGFDKTAQYF; CDR3nt: TGCAGTGCCGGATTTGACAAGACGGCGCAGTATTTT
len: 15; abundance: .; d_gene: .; j_gene: TRBJ2-5; v_gene: TRBV21-1; CDR3aa: CASSKVGGNYNEQYF; CDR3nt: TGTGCCAGCAGCAAAGTTGGGGGGAATTACAATGAGCAGTACTTC
len: 13; abundance: .; d_gene: .; j_gene: TRBJ1-2; v_gene: TRBV12-3/TRBV12-4; CDR3aa: CASSKTEGYGYTF; CDR3nt: TGTGCCAGCAGCAAGACAGAAGGCTATGGCTACACCTTC
len: 14; abundance: few; d_gene: .; j_gene: TRBJ1-2; v_gene: TRBV3-1; CDR3aa: CASSQDSGARGYTF; CDR3nt: TGTGCCAGCAGCCAAGATTCCGGGGCGCGTGGCTACACCTTC
len: 16; abundance: few; d_gene: TRBD2; j_gene: TRBJ2-7; v_gene: TRBV7-2; CDR3aa: CASSLSPSGMSYEQYF; CDR3nt: TGTGCCAGCAGCTTATCCCCTAGCGGGATGTCCTACGAGCAGTACTTC
len: 10; abundance: once; d_gene: .; j_gene: TRBJ2-5; v_gene: TRBV29-1; CDR3aa: CSVQEEGQYF; CDR3nt: TGCAGCGTACAGGAAGAAGGGCAGTACTTC
len: 14; abundance: .; d_gene: TRBD2; j_gene: TRBJ2-7; v_gene: TRBV20-1; CDR3aa: CSASQTSGVYEQYF; CDR3nt: TGCAGTGCTTCCCAGACTAGCGGGGTCTACGAGCAGTACTTC
len: 11; abundance: many; d_gene: .; j_gene: TRBJ1-2; v_gene: TRBV29-1; CDR3aa: CSAGGLRGYTF; CDR3nt: TGCAGCGCTGGGGGTCTGCGTGGCTACACCTTC
len: 14; abundance: .; d_gene: .; j_gene: TRBJ1-5; v_gene: TRBV4-3; CDR3aa: CASSQDVGAQPQHF; CDR3nt: TGCGCCAGCAGCCAAGATGTTGGAGCTCAGCCCCAGCATTTT
len: 16; abundance: few; d_gene: .; j_gene: TRBJ1-6; v_gene: TRBV7-9; CDR3aa: CASSLDGLKSNSPLHF; CDR3nt: TGTGCCAGCAGCTTAGATGGCCTGAAGAGTAATTCACCCCTCCACTTT
len: 14; abundance: .; d_gene: .; j_gene: TRBJ2-7; v_gene: TRBV11-2; CDR3aa: CASSLRDTRDEQYF; CDR3nt: TGTGCCAGCAGCTTACGGGACACACGCGATGAGCAGTACTTC
len: 16; abundance: few; d_gene: .; j_gene: TRBJ2-4; v_gene: TRBV6-5; CDR3aa: CASSYGQLLAKNIQYF; CDR3nt: TGTGCCAGCAGTTACGGGCAGCTCCTAGCCAAAAACATTCAGTACTTC
len: 14; abundance: few; d_gene: .; j_gene: TRBJ1-4; v_gene: TRBV7-8; CDR3aa: CASSQRNSNEKLFF; CDR3nt: TGTGCCAGCAGCCAACGTAACTCAAATGAAAAACTGTTTTTT
len: 16; abundance: .; d_gene: .; j_gene: TRBJ1-2; v_gene: TRBV4-3; CDR3aa: CASSHASGTAGDGYTF; CDR3nt: TGCGCCAGCAGCCATGCCTCCGGGACGGCGGGTGATGGCTACACCTTC
len: 12; abundance: .; d_gene: .; j_gene: TRBJ1-5; v_gene: TRBV20-1; CDR3aa: CSARDGDYPQHF; CDR3nt: TGCAGTGCTAGAGATGGAGATTATCCCCAGCATTTT
len: 14; abundance: .; d_gene: .; j_gene: TRBJ1-5; v_gene: TRBV27; CDR3aa: CASSAPLRGQPQHF; CDR3nt: TGTGCCAGCAGTGCCCCTCTCCGGGGGCAGCCCCAGCATTTT
len: 15; abundance: few; d_gene: TRBD2; j_gene: TRBJ2-1; v_gene: TRBV10-3; CDR3aa: CAIRPGLAGDNEQFF; CDR3nt: TGTGCCATCAGACCTGGACTAGCGGGGGATAATGAGCAGTTCTTC
len: 15; abundance: many; d_gene: TRBD1; j_gene: TRBJ2-3; v_gene: TRBV4-2; CDR3aa: CASSPRDRSTDTQYF; CDR3nt: TGTGCCAGCAGCCCTCGGGACAGAAGCACAGATACGCAGTATTTT
len: 16; abundance: .; d_gene: TRBD2; j_gene: TRBJ2-1; v_gene: TRBV20-1; CDR3aa: CSARADSGFSYNEQFF; CDR3nt: TGCAGTGCTCGAGCTGATAGCGGGTTCTCCTACAATGAGCAGTTCTTC
len: 15; abundance: .; d_gene: .; j_gene: TRBJ2-3; v_gene: TRBV6-2/TRBV6-3; CDR3aa: CASSYAGQPPDTQYF; CDR3nt: TGTGCCAGCAGTTACGCAGGACAGCCGCCAGATACGCAGTATTTT
len: 13; abundance: .; d_gene: .; j_gene: TRBJ1-2; v_gene: TRBV20-1; CDR3aa: CSALLPAREGYTF; CDR3nt: TGCAGTGCCCTCCTCCCGGCCCGGGAGGGCTACACCTTC
len: 16; abundance: .; d_gene: .; j_gene: TRBJ2-3; v_gene: TRBV7-2; CDR3aa: CASSFVRGLLTDTQYF; CDR3nt: TGTGCCAGCAGCTTTGTAAGGGGACTCCTCACAGATACGCAGTATTTT
len: 17; abundance: .; d_gene: TRBD1; j_gene: TRBJ2-1; v_gene: TRBV28; CDR3aa: CASSPQTTGGIYNEQFF; CDR3nt: TGTGCCAGCAGTCCCCAGACGACAGGGGGGATCTACAATGAGCAGTTCTTC
len: 18; abundance: .; d_gene: TRBD1; j_gene: TRBJ2-1; v_gene: TRBV28; CDR3aa: CASKIRTGANTFYNEQFF; CDR3nt: TGTGCCAGCAAAATAAGGACAGGGGCGAATACTTTCTACAATGAGCAGTTCTTC
len: 14; abundance: few; d_gene: .; j_gene: TRBJ1-6; v_gene: TRBV27; CDR3aa: CASSLWGDNSPLHF; CDR3nt: TGTGCCAGCAGTTTATGGGGTGATAATTCACCCCTCCACTTT